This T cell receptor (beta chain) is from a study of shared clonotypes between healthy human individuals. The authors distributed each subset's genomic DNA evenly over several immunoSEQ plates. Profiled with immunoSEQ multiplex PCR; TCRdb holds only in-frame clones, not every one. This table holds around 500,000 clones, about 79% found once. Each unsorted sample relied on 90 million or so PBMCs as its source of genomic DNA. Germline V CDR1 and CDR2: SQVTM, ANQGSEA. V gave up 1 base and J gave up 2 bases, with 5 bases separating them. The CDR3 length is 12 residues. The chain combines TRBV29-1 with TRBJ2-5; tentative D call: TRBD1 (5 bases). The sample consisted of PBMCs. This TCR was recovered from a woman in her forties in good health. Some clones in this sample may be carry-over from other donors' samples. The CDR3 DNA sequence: TGCAGCGTTGAAGCAGGGCAAGAGACCCAGTACTTC. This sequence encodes CSVEAGQETQYF.